This entry lists 23 T cell receptor beta chains sequenced from one sample in a study of shared clonotypes between healthy human individuals. The repertoire was sequenced with immunoSEQ multiplex PCR; TCRdb's copy has only in-frame clones and lacks some. The sample holds more than 1,200,000 clones, approximately 98.5% seen once. Source material: naive CD4+ T cells sorted from blood. Subset given: CD45RA+ positively selected. Receptor source: a man under 40 in good health.

The V gene is TRBV4-1, the J gene TRBJ2-1; D remains unclear. CDR3 length equals 13 residues. Looked up from germline, CDR1 is MGHRA and CDR2 is YSYEKL. The V end lost 1 base, the J end lost 3 bases, and 4 bases lay between the germline ends. The CDR3 loop reads CASSQGVYNEQFF. CDR3 nucleotides: TGCGCCAGCAGCCAAGGAGTCTACAATGAGCAGTTCTTC.

The chain is built from TRBV11-2 and TRBJ2-1, with D hard to call. The CDR3 contains 15 residues. Germline V gene data show CDR1 as SGHAT and CDR2 as FQNNGV. The ends were cut back, 4 bases at V and 2 bases at J, with 12 bases in the middle. The CDR3 protein is CASSSDPDPYNEQFF. In nucleotides, the CDR3 is TGTGCCAGCAGCTCGGACCCTGACCCCTACAATGAGCAGTTCTTC. Drawing the rest from reference TRBV11-2 and TRBJ2-1, the complete variable domain is EAGVAQSPRYKIIEKRQSVAFWCNPISGHATLYWYQQILGQGPKLLIQFQNNGVVDDSQLPKDRFSAERLKGVDSTLKIQPAKLEDSAVYLCASSSDPDPYNEQFFGPGTRLTVL.

The genes are TRBV15 and TRBJ2-5; D may be TRBD2 (6 bases). The CDR3 covers 12 residues. Trimming left V 2 bases short and J 7 bases short, with 8 bases between. Germline loops: CDR1 LNHNV, CDR2 YYDKDF (reference sequence). The CDR3 region is CATSRPRGTQYF. The CDR3, as DNA: TGTGCCACCAGCAGACCGCGGGGGACCCAGTACTTC.

The chain combines TRBV9 with TRBJ2-1; the D is unclear. CDR1 SGDLS and CDR2 YYNGEE come from the germline V gene. With 4 bases removed from V and 4 bases from J, the gap between germline ends came to 12 bases. The CDR3 is made up of 14 amino acids. The chain's CDR3 is CASSRTDIYNEQFF. The CDR3 DNA reads TGTGCCAGCAGCCGAACCGACATATACAATGAGCAGTTCTTC.

V usage is TRBV7-2 and J usage is TRBJ1-1; D is unclear. This CDR3 region has 14 residues. The V gene's germline CDR1 is SGHTA and CDR2 FQGNSA. Trimming shortened V by 6 bases and J by 1 base, and 12 bases separated the two germline ends. CDR3: CASRPWTGNTEAFF. The CDR3 nucleotides read TGTGCCAGCAGACCCTGGACGGGGAACACTGAAGCTTTCTTT.

V gene TRBV6-1 combines with J gene TRBJ2-7; TRBD2 matches at 11 bases. Germline V gives CDR1 MNHNS, CDR2 SASEGT. V trimming: 6 bases; J trimming: 2 bases; junction bases outside the gene matches: 3. This CDR3 has 14 amino acids. The chain's CDR3 is CASRVAGGTYEQYF. CDR3 coding DNA: TGTGCCAGCAGGGTAGCGGGAGGGACCTACGAGCAGTACTTC.

The genes are TRBV19 and TRBJ2-3; D gene unclear. Germline V CDR1 and CDR2: LNHDA, SQIVND (reference sequence). This CDR3 spans 13 amino acids. Trimming pared 3 bases from V and 4 bases from J, leaving 8 bases between. The CDR3 sequence: CASSIRFSDTQYF. The CDR3 DNA reads as TGTGCCAGTAGTATTCGCTTTTCAGATACGCAGTATTTT.

The gene calls are TRBV7-2 and TRBJ2-1; possible D gene TRBD2, 6 bases. This CDR3 has 15 residues. Trimming cost V 5 bases and J 6 bases, with 17 bases left between them. The germline CDR1 and CDR2 sequences are SGHTA and FQGNSA. This CDR3 reads CASSPHGGLRNEQFF. CDR3 coding DNA: TGTGCCAGCAGCCCCCATGGGGGACTCCGCAATGAGCAGTTCTTC.

The gene calls are TRBV18 and TRBJ2-2; D may be TRBD1 (5 bases). Trimming pared 1 base from V and 6 bases from J, leaving 24 bases between. CDR1 KGHSH and CDR2 LQKENI come from the germline V gene. CDR3 size: 19 residues. For the CDR3, the DNA is TGTGCCAGCTCACCACTCCACTCGGACACTGGCGTGGTCGCCGGGGAGCTGTTTTTT. Protein product: CASSPLHSDTGVVAGELFF.

This clone was seen a few times. V is TRBV6-5 and J is TRBJ1-5; D possibly corresponds to TRBD1 (5 bases). Per the germline V gene, CDR1 is MNHEY and CDR2 is SVGAGI. This CDR3 contains 13 residues. V gave up 0 bases and J gave up 5 bases, with 5 bases separating them. The CDR3 DNA follows: TGTGCCAGCAGTTACTCACAGGATCAGCCCCAGCATTTT. It translates to CASSYSQDQPQHF.

The J gene is TRBJ1-1, the V gene TRBV27; D call uncertain. The CDR3 is 17 residues long. From germline, CDR1 is MNHEY and CDR2 SMNVEV (reference sequence). Trimming shortened V by 6 bases and J by 0 bases, and 20 bases separated the two germline ends. The CDR3 nucleotides read TGTGCCAGCAGACGAAAGCAAACGGCACTTATGAACACTGAAGCTTTCTTT. Translated, it gives CASRRKQTALMNTEAFF.

The gene calls are TRBV7-3 and TRBJ2-2; 8 nucleotides agree with TRBD2. The CDR3 has 14 amino acids. Trimming cost V 5 bases and J 4 bases; bases outside gene matches: 3. Per germline, CDR1 SGHTA and CDR2 FQGTGA. CDR3 residues: CASSPRGGTGELFF. The DNA of the CDR3 is TGTGCCAGCAGCCCCCGGGGGGGCACCGGGGAGCTGTTTTTT.

The chain recombines TRBV4-3 with TRBJ2-7; 8 bases line up with TRBD1. Per the germline V gene, CDR1 is LGHNA and CDR2 is YSLEER. Trimming cost V 1 base and J 1 base; bases outside gene matches: 9. This CDR3 region has 17 residues. CDR3 loop: CASSQGARGQGSYEQYF. CDR3 nucleotides: TGCGCCAGCAGCCAAGGAGCCCGAGGACAGGGATCCTACGAGCAGTACTTC.

The rearrangement links TRBV6-4 to TRBJ2-7; D uncertain. Germline V gene sequence: CDR1 MRHNA, CDR2 SNTAGT. CDR3 length: 15 amino acids. V lost 0 bases, J lost 5 bases, and 14 bases lay in between. The CDR3 loop is CASSDSMAGGHEQYF. CDR3 DNA: TGTGCCAGCAGTGACTCGATGGCAGGCGGCCACGAGCAGTACTTC.

CDR3: CASSLQPNRDTQYF. For the CDR3, the DNA is TGCGCCAGCAGCTTGCAGCCAAACCGAGATACGCAGTATTTT. The rearrangement uses TRBV5-1 and TRBJ2-3, with unresolved D. The CDR3 runs to 14 residues. The V end was cut by 1 base, the J end by 5 bases, with 11 bases between. Looked up from germline, CDR1 is SGHRS and CDR2 is YFSETQ.

This clone was seen once. The chain joins TRBV19 to TRBJ2-7; 9 bases fit TRBD2. CDR3 length: 14 residues. Germline assignment: CDR1 LNHDA and CDR2 SQIVND (reference sequence). V was pared by 6 bases and J by 2 bases, with 5 bases of the junction left unmatched. The CDR3 region has the DNA TGTGCCAGTAGACCGACTAGCGGAACCTACGAGCAGTACTTC. Residues: CASRPTSGTYEQYF.

This clone has only one observation. This chain joins TRBV4-1 and TRBJ2-2, with 7 bases identical to TRBD2. Per germline, CDR1 MGHRA and CDR2 YSYEKL. The CDR3 has 18 residues. V shed 0 bases and J 1 base; nucleotides not matched to a gene: 8. CDR3 in DNA: TGCGCCAGCAGCCAAGAGGCGGCGGGAGCCGTGAACACCGGGGAGCTGTTTTTT. Encoded protein: CASSQEAAGAVNTGELFF.

About this clone: The sample holds other DNA sequences that translate to the same CDR3. The gene calls are TRBV19 and TRBJ1-5; 7 positions match TRBD1. Germline assignment: CDR1 LNHDA and CDR2 SQIVND (reference sequence). The V segment lost 4 bases and the J segment 1 base; nucleotides outside the gene matches: 4. CDR3 length: 15 amino acids. DNA of the CDR3: TGTGCCAGTAGTACTCGACAGGGCAGCAATCAGCCCCAGCATTTT. Its protein product is CASSTRQGSNQPQHF.

The chain combines TRBV28 with TRBJ2-2; no reliable D call. Germline values: CDR1 MDHEN, CDR2 SYDVKM. V was trimmed by 7 bases and J by 4 bases, leaving 13 bases between them. This CDR3 spans 14 amino acids. The CDR3 DNA is TGTGCCAGCATGGAAGGGTTCGGCACCGGGGAGCTGTTTTTT. Translating it yields CASMEGFGTGELFF.

V usage is TRBV28 and J usage is TRBJ1-5, with 7 bases identical to TRBD1. Germline CDR1 and CDR2: MDHEN and SYDVKM. V gave up 2 bases and J gave up 0 bases; unmatched junction bases: 7. This CDR3 comprises 17 residues. CDR3 bases: TGTGCCAGCAGTTTACCCGGGACAGTCTATAGCAATCAGCCCCAGCATTTT. Translating it yields CASSLPGTVYSNQPQHF.

In its sample, this clone was seen once. The gene calls are TRBV15 and TRBJ1-1, with D perhaps TRBD1 (5 bases). The ends were cut back, 0 bases at V and 4 bases at J, with 9 bases in the middle. The CDR3 sequence is 14 residues long. Germline CDR1 is LNHNV and CDR2 is YYDKDF (reference sequence). The DNA of the CDR3 is TGTGCCACCAGCAGAGATGGGGGAATCACTGAAGCTTTCTTT. It encodes CATSRDGGITEAFF.

J is TRBJ1-1 and V is TRBV5-6; D may be TRBD1 (5 bases). The germline V and J ends were trimmed by 4 bases and 2 bases, with 18 bases remaining between them. The CDR3 consists of 16 residues. Looked up from germline, CDR1 is SGHDT and CDR2 is YYEEEE. The CDR3 coding sequence is TGTGCCAGCAGCGGCTTTGACAGTTTTTCTAACACTGAAGCTTTCTTT. Its protein is CASSGFDSFSNTEAFF.

This clone was detected only a few times. This sample includes further DNA sequences coding for the same CDR3. This sequence joins TRBV5-1 and TRBJ2-3; 9 positions match TRBD2. The CDR3 is 15 residues long. CDR1 and CDR2 from the germline V gene are SGHRS and YFSETQ. V trimming: 2 bases; J trimming: 0 bases; junction bases outside the gene matches: 1. CDR3 bases: TGCGCCAGCAGCTTAACTAGCGGGAGCACAGATACGCAGTATTTT. Residues: CASSLTSGSTDTQYF.